This T cell receptor (beta chain) derives from a study of a mutant IDH1 vaccine in newly diagnosed glioma. Study-wide results and limits: Alterations occurring in top peripheral T cell clonotypes seemed unrelated to pseudoprogression.

Repertoires were generated with immunoSEQ multiplex PCR, while TCRdb's copy carries only in-frame clones and drops some. The sample holds about 110,000 clones, around 90% seen once. The time point is: week 11, during vaccination. The study gave 300 ug of mutant IDH1 20-mer peptide per vaccine dose, with topical imiquimod. On this clone itself: Its antigen is as yet unknown.

V was pared by 1 base and J by 0 bases, with 12 bases between. This CDR3 region has 17 residues. The germline gives CDR1 MDHEN, CDR2 SYDVKM. The genes are TRBV28 and TRBJ1-4; D is unclear. The receptor comes from a woman aged 50 to 60 with glioma. This specimen was PBMCs, taken from a glioma patient whose treatment included an IDH1 peptide vaccine. CDR3 sequence (DNA): TGTGCCAGCAGTTTATTCACTAACAGCGCAACTAATGAAAAACTGTTTTTT. Translation gives CASSLFTNSATNEKLFF.